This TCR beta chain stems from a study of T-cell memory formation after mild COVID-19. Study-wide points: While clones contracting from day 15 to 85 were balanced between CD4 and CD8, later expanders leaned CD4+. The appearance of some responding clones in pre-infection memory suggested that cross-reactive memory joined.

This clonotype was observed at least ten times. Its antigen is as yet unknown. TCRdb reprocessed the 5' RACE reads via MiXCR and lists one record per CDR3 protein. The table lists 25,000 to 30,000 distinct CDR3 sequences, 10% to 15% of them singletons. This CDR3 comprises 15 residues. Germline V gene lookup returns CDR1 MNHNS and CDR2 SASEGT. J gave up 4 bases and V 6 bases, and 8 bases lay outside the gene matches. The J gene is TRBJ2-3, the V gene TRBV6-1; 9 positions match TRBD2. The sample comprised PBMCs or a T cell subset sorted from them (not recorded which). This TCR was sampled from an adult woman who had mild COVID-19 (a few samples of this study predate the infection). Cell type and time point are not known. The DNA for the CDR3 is TGTGCCAGCAGAGCTCTTAGCGGGGGCTCAGATACGCAGTATTTT. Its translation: CASRALSGGSDTQYF.